The 20 T cell receptor beta chains in this list originate from one sample, sequenced in a study of graft-versus-host responses after intestinal transplantation. The method was immunoSEQ multiplex PCR; TCRdb's version includes in-frame clones alone and lacks a portion of them. The data show almost 30,000 clones, about 80% seen once. The graft tissue was processed, and this released both intraepithelial and lamina propria lymphocytes. This sample comprised ileum tissue, obtained 98 days after intestinal transplantation. Receptor source: a human patient who received an intestinal transplant, so some T cells may come from the graft donor.

The chain links TRBV7-7 to TRBJ2-1; D remains ambiguous. The V gene lost 0 bases and the J gene lost 4 bases, with 7 bases spanning the gap. Germline V gene data show CDR1 as SSHAT and CDR2 as FNYEAQ (reference sequence). The CDR3 totals 14 residues. The CDR3 reads CASSLAVGYNEQFF. The CDR3 DNA is TGTGCCAGCAGCTTAGCGGTGGGATACAATGAGCAGTTCTTC.

V and J are TRBV7-8 and TRBJ1-1, with D maybe TRBD1 (6 bases). V gave up 1 base and J gave up 0 bases, with 12 bases separating them. From germline, CDR1 is SGHVS and CDR2 FQNEAQ. This CDR3 contains 16 residues. CDR3 DNA: TGTGCCAGCAGCTTAGGTATCCAGGGGATGAACACTGAAGCTTTCTTT. Translating it yields CASSLGIQGMNTEAFF.

V gene TRBV11-2 combines with J gene TRBJ2-1, with 12 bases identical to TRBD2. The CDR3 has 16 residues. V lost 7 bases, J lost 5 bases, and 9 bases stayed unmatched. CDR1 and CDR2 from the germline V gene are SGHAT and FQNNGV. This chain's CDR3 is CASTQLAGGTNNEQFF. Written as DNA, the CDR3 is TGTGCCAGCACCCAACTAGCGGGGGGTACCAACAATGAGCAGTTCTTC.

The genes are TRBV7-9 and TRBJ2-5, with D possibly TRBD1 on 6 matching bases. Trimming removed 4 bases at V and 1 base at J, with 10 bases between. The CDR3 sequence is 14 residues long. Germline V gene data show CDR1 as SEHNR and CDR2 as FQNEAQ (reference sequence). Here the CDR3 reads CASSSGVSQETQYF. CDR3 DNA sequence: TGTGCCAGCAGCTCAGGGGTGTCCCAAGAGACCCAGTACTTC.

V gene TRBV5-1 combines with J gene TRBJ2-7, with a possible D match to TRBD1 (6 bases). The V gene lost 5 bases and the J gene lost 1 base, with 13 bases spanning the gap. The length of the CDR3 is 14 residues. Germline values: CDR1 SGHRS, CDR2 YFSETQ. CDR3 sequence (DNA): TGCGCCAGCAGAAATCACAGGGAGTCCTACGAGCAGTACTTC. Its protein is CASRNHRESYEQYF.

This clone was counted a few times. The V and J genes are TRBV18 and TRBJ2-6, with D hard to call. The CDR3 is 16 amino acids. Germline values: CDR1 KGHSH, CDR2 LQKENI. V gave up 3 bases and J gave up 1 base, with 10 bases separating them. CDR3 DNA sequence: TGTGCCAGCTCACCCAACCCAAGGTCTGGGGCCAACGTCCTGACTTTC. This gives the protein CASSPNPRSGANVLTF.

Relative to its sample, this clone is large. The V and J genes are TRBV7-8 and TRBJ1-3; D not certain. The CDR3 spans 14 residues. CDR1 is SGHVS, CDR2 FQNEAQ, per germline. Trimming removed 2 bases at V and 0 bases at J, with 5 bases between. This CDR3 reads CASSLTGSGNTIYF. The CDR3, as DNA: TGTGCCAGCAGCTTAACGGGCTCTGGAAACACCATATATTTT. Variable domain in full (rest from reference TRBV7-8 and TRBJ1-3): GAGVSQSPRYKVAKRGQDVALRCDPISGHVSLFWYQQALGQGPEFLTYFQNEAQLDKSGLPSDRFFAERPEGSVSTLKIQRTQQEDSAVYLCASSLTGSGNTIYFGEGSWLTVV.

The chain uses TRBV5-8 and TRBJ2-1; 16 positions match TRBD2. Germline lookup yields CDR1 SGHTS and CDR2 YDEGEE. Trimming took 4 bases from V and 4 from J; bases not matched to a gene: 5. This CDR3 has 17 residues. The CDR3, as DNA: TGTGCCAGCAGCCGCGGGACTAGCGGGGGGGGATACAATGAGCAGTTCTTC. Its translation is CASSRGTSGGGYNEQFF. Full variable domain (missing parts from reference TRBV5-8 and TRBJ2-1): EAGVTQSPTHLIKTRGQQATLRCSPISGHTSVYWYQQALGLGLQFLLWYDEGEERNRGNFPPRFSGRQFPNYSSELNVNALELEDSALYLCASSRGTSGGGYNEQFFGPGTRLTVL.

The chain uses TRBV6-1 and TRBJ2-7, with D unclear. The V gene's germline CDR1 is MNHNS and CDR2 SASEGT. The germline V and J ends were trimmed by 4 bases and 2 bases, with 9 bases remaining between them. This CDR3 is built from 13 residues. The CDR3 loop reads CASSVFQAYEQYF. The CDR3 nucleotides are TGTGCCAGCAGTGTATTCCAGGCCTACGAGCAGTACTTC.

This chain uses TRBV5-4 with TRBJ1-2, with 9 bases fitting TRBD1. Unmatched junction bases numbered 16, after V lost 3 bases and J lost 4 bases. The CDR3 is 18 residues long. The germline V gene has CDR1 SGHNT and CDR2 YYREEE (reference sequence). CDR3 DNA: TGTGCCAGCAGCTCACGGACCGGGACAGGGCGATTTGGCTATGGCTACACCTTC. Translating gives CASSSRTGTGRFGYGYTF.

By proportion, this clone is medium-sized. The chain employs TRBV7-9 and TRBJ2-2; no clear D. The V gene lost 5 bases and the J gene lost 7 bases, with 17 bases spanning the gap. The V gene's germline CDR1 is SEHNR and CDR2 FQNEAQ (reference sequence). This CDR3 is 15 amino acids long. The CDR3 DNA sequence: TGTGCCAGCAGCCCCCCGGCGTCCGGAAACGGGGAGCTGTTTTTT. Translated: CASSPPASGNGELFF.

The chain has TRBV29-1 and TRBJ2-3, with 8 bases lining up with TRBD2. CDR3 size: 20 residues. Germline V gene data show CDR1 as SQVTM and CDR2 as ANQGSEA. The V gene end was trimmed by 2 bases and the J gene end by 4 bases; junction bases not matched to a gene: 23. CDR3 DNA: TGCAGCGTTGAATCCAAAAACCTACCCGTTTTTGCGGGGGGCTCAGATACGCAGTATTTT. The encoded protein is CSVESKNLPVFAGGSDTQYF.

The rearrangement joins TRBV5-1 to TRBJ1-2; 7 bases are shared with TRBD1. This CDR3 region has 13 residues. V lost 5 bases and J lost 3; bases outside the gene matches: 4. Germline assignment: CDR1 SGHRS and CDR2 YFSETQ. The CDR3 coding sequence is TGCGCCAGCAGATATGACAGGGACTATGGCTACACCTTC. The encoded protein is CASRYDRDYGYTF.

For the CDR3, the DNA is TGTGCCATCAGTGAGTCGGGGGAGGTCACTGGGGCCAACGTCCTGACTTTC. As protein: CAISESGEVTGANVLTF. V and J are TRBV10-3 and TRBJ2-6; a possible D gene is TRBD2 (6 bases). V lost 0 bases, J lost 2 bases, and 11 bases lay in between. The CDR3 has 17 residues. Germline V gene data show CDR1 as ENHRY and CDR2 as SYGVKD.

The V and J genes are TRBV4-1 and TRBJ2-2, with D tentatively TRBD1 or TRBD2 (5 bases each). This CDR3 is built from 15 residues. Looked up from germline, CDR1 is MGHRA and CDR2 is YSYEKL. V lost 4 bases to trimming and J lost 4 bases, with 13 bases between them. CDR3 sequence (DNA): TGCGCCAGCAGCCTGACCCGGGGCGGCACCGGGGAGCTGTTTTTT. The encoded protein is CASSLTRGGTGELFF.

This rearrangement joins TRBV5-4 to TRBJ2-7; D is perhaps TRBD1 (6 bases). The germline V and J ends were trimmed by 5 bases and 2 bases, with 17 bases remaining between them. This CDR3 contains 15 residues. Germline CDR1 and CDR2: SGHNT and YYREEE (reference sequence). CDR3 amino acids: CASRDEGTMAYEQYF. CDR3 coding DNA: TGTGCCAGCAGGGATGAGGGGACAATGGCCTACGAGCAGTACTTC.

The CDR3 DNA follows: TGTGCCAGCACCCCGGGGGGAGATGGCTACACCTTC. Its protein product is CASTPGGDGYTF. The chain joins TRBV2 to TRBJ1-2; TRBD1 might be the D (5 bases). The CDR3 consists of 12 residues. Deletions cut 7 bases from V and 6 bases from J, with 12 bases between. The germline CDR1 and CDR2 sequences are SNHLY and FYNNEI.

This sequence joins TRBV19 and TRBJ1-4; TRBD1 is a possible D gene (6 bases). This CDR3 has 17 amino acids. With 2 bases removed from V and 4 bases from J, the gap between germline ends came to 17 bases. Germline V lookup: CDR1 LNHDA, CDR2 SQIVND (reference sequence). The CDR3 spells CASSIRPWTADNEKLFF. The CDR3 DNA is TGTGCCAGTAGTATAAGGCCCTGGACAGCAGATAATGAAAAACTGTTTTTT. The full variable domain, completed using reference TRBV19 and TRBJ1-4, is DGGITQSPKYLFRKEGQNVTLSCEQNLNHDAMYWYRQDPGQGLRLIYYSQIVNDFQKGDIAEGYSVSREKKESFPLTVTSAQKNPTAFYLCASSIRPWTADNEKLFFGSGTQLSVL.

The CDR3 DNA is TGTGCCAGTAGTAGCCGGGACAGGGGATACGAGCAGTACTTC. Its protein is CASSSRDRGYEQYF. J is TRBJ2-7 and V is TRBV19, with 10 bases identical to TRBD1. Per germline, CDR1 LNHDA and CDR2 SQIVND (reference sequence). V shed 4 bases, J shed 4 bases, and the junction held 4 bases outside the gene matches. The CDR3 runs to 14 residues.

The chain recombines TRBV27 with TRBJ2-1; TRBD2 is a possible D gene (6 bases). Trimming took off 5 bases at V and 4 bases at J, with 21 bases between the two ends. Germline CDR1 and CDR2: MNHEY and SMNVEV (reference sequence). The CDR3 has 17 amino acids. The CDR3 DNA reads as TGTGCCAGCAGTCCCGGGAGCTTCTACAGTTTATACAATGAGCAGTTCTTC. This sequence encodes CASSPGSFYSLYNEQFF.